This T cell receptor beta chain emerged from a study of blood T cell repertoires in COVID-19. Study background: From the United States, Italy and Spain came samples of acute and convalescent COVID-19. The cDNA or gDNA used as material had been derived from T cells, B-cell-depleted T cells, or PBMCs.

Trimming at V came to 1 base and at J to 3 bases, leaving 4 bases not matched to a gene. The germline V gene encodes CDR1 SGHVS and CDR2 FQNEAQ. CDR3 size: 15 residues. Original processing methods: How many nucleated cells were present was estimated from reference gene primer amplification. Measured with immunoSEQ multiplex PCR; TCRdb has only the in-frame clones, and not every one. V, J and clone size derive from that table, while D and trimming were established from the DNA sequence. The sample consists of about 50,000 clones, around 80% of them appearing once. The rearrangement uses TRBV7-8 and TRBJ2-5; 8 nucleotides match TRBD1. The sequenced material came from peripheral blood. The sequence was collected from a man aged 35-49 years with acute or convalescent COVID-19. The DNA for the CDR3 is TGTGCCAGCAGCTTAGAGCCAGGGGGCGAAGAGACCCAGTACTTC. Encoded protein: CASSLEPGGEETQYF. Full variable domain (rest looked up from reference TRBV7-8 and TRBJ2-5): GAGVSQSPRYKVAKRGQDVALRCDPISGHVSLFWYQQALGQGPEFLTYFQNEAQLDKSGLPSDRFFAERPEGSVSTLKIQRTQQEDSAVYLCASSLEPGGEETQYFGPGTRLLVL.